This T cell receptor beta chain emerged from a study of blood T cell repertoires in COVID-19. About the research overall: From the United States, Italy and Spain came samples of acute and convalescent COVID-19.

Sequencing used immunoSEQ multiplex PCR; TCRdb keeps in-frame clones, though not all of them. The data contain 200,000 to 250,000 clones, roughly 81% of them singletons. V was pared by 5 bases and J by 7 bases, with 14 bases between. CDR1 LNHDA and CDR2 SQIVND come from the germline V gene (reference sequence). This CDR3 has 13 amino acids. Material for sequencing was peripheral blood. This sequence was found in a woman aged 45-59 years with active or convalescent COVID-19. The rearrangement links TRBV19 to TRBJ1-1; possible D gene TRBD1, 6 bases. In DNA form, the CDR3 reads TGTGCCAGTAGTCGGCCGGGACACTATGAAGCTTTCTTT. Amino acids: CASSRPGHYEAFF.